This T cell receptor beta chain was captured in a study of cytomegalovirus exposure and HLA in healthy donors listed by TCRdb under 2017. At the level of the whole study: In an earlier analysis of 550 to 750 of the donors, 276 Gb of sequence data and 90 million to 120 million unique TCR beta sequences from roughly 190 million T cells were reported. An early release that covered fewer than 750 HLA-typed donors contained approximately 300 gigabases of sequencing data and tens of millions of unique TCR sequences. Genome-wide SNP genotypes for about three fifths of the roughly 670 donors were used in a later genetic analysis, which treated that subset as a discovery cohort. An earlier analysis of 500 to 750 of the donors applied high-throughput TCR beta sequencing to assess whether each TCR beta V gene segment acted as functional or pseudogenic. Rather than drawing on any new phenotypic data, the later analysis identified candidate immune exposures from TCR beta sequences and the way those sequences occurred across donors. Donor age, sex, ethnicity and CMV serostatus were compiled together with the repertoire data. The study was designed to test whether signatures of past pathogen exposure could be identified by cataloging public T cell receptors. Along with the roughly 710-subject first cohort, a separate validation cohort of over a hundred different subjects was used. The T cell repertoires of around 670 subjects were profiled by immunosequencing and related to cytomegalovirus serostatus. Class I and class II HLA loci were covered by the typing at four-digit resolution. The number of donors typed differed by locus, with 629-630 for A, B, C, DRB1 and DQB1, 522 for DQA1, 606 for DPA1, and approximately 470 for DPB1. High-throughput TCR immunosequencing, statistical association of individual TCRs with disease status, and machine learning were combined to predict cytomegalovirus infection status. About five DR-DQ haplotypes were treated as single units for association and clustering because of strong linkage in the cohort. Every repertoire in the discovery cohort had been generated on one and the same sequencing platform. On average, roughly 250,000 unique TCR beta nucleotide sequences were sequenced per donor among a few hundred genotyped donors of the cohort, with roughly 20% of those sequences being non-productive. To study patterns of TCR occurrence, a later analysis re-analyzed previously published TCR beta repertoires from under 750 donors and added high-resolution HLA genotyping. Of the roughly 390 genotyped donors, about 84% fell in the genetic ancestry cluster associated with self-reported Caucasian donors. Here is what the overall study found, with its caveats: In this cohort, only TCR beta chains were sequenced, and detectable features were limited by the absence of alpha or paired-chain data. In a later genetic analysis, a missense DCLRE1C variant was associated with V-gene and J-gene trimming of TCR beta chains, and the association was replicated in an independent cohort. Most CMV-associated TCR beta chains appeared to be HLA-restricted in a later analysis, and the HLA associations seemed to be driven largely by CMV exposure. In a later analysis, several top co-occurrence clusters were reported to appear linked to parvovirus B19, influenza, CMV and Epstein-Barr virus. A group of highly shared sequence variants was considered likely to be a technical artifact of the sequencing pipeline. The 87-base-pair reads could not distinguish some IMGT-functional V segments, including TRBV6-2 and TRBV6-3, so those segments were excluded. A further reported finding was that TCR beta sequences accurately predicted the HLA-A and HLA-B alleles for most subjects in the first cohort. Because some donors lacked HLA typing at each locus, the association tests relied only on the typed subset. For the cohort, immune exposure information was limited to CMV serostatus. The classifier was reported to diagnose cytomegalovirus status with high specificity and sensitivity in both the original and validation cohorts. Across donors, most TCR sequences were observed very rarely, whereas some public TCRs were present in many individuals. In vitro tests confirmed that three of the cytomegalovirus-associated TCR beta chains recognize cytomegalovirus antigens. In an earlier analysis of 450 to 750 of the donors, most TCR beta V segments appeared in productive rearrangements about 87% or about 30% of the time, broadly matching IMGT annotations. Linkage disequilibrium might explain the correlated functional status among segregating V segments, but an unknown experimental factor could not be excluded. Strong co-occurrence of HLA alleles, especially DR and DQ, made assigning TCR associations to individual alleles difficult. In a later analysis, the rate of TCR association differed among HLA loci, with DRB1 alleles having the most associated TCRs and HLA-C alleles having the fewest. Because counts were too low, 15 to 20 rarely observed V segments, including chromosome 9 orphons, were excluded from the earlier analysis of 587 of the donors. The study listed 150 to 200 TCR beta chains as associated with cytomegalovirus. It was suggested by the authors that the approach could potentially be generalized to other disease states and immunological phenotypes. Roughly uniform sequencing depth across donors was assumed in presence/absence analyses, although this assumption may not hold. In a later analysis, HLA-associated TCR beta chains were found to be more clonally expanded and to have lower generation probabilities than equally common non-associated chains. According to a later genetic analysis, donors in an Asian-associated ancestry cluster had fewer N-insertions in productive TCRs than the approximately 700-donor mean. A later analysis associated about 18,000 TCR beta sequences with specific HLA alleles at a false discovery rate of 0.05.

Libraries came from the immunoSEQ multiplex PCR assay. For the multiplex PCR, a mixture combining 60 forward primers for TCR Vbeta segments and 13 reverse primers for TCR Jbeta segments was used. The CDR3 region of rearranged TCR beta genes was amplified from genomic DNA by a multiplex PCR assay. The Illumina HiSeq System was used to sequence the amplified TCR beta libraries as 87-base-pair reads. In the source study's methods: A later analysis counted 65 million to 90 million unique TCR beta chains across the 550 to 750 repertoires, and 10 million to 12 million of these chains were shared by at least two donors. To remove PCR and sequencing errors, raw reads were error-corrected and collapsed into unique sequences using a nearest-neighbor algorithm that merged closely related sequences. Alignment of CDR3 sequences to IMGT reference sequences was used to assign V, D and J gene segments. For a sequence to be retained, at least a six-nucleotide match to both a V gene segment and a J gene segment was required. Rearrangements were called productive when the CDR3 lacked stop codons and stayed in frame with V and J; all others were non-productive. CDR3 was defined by IMGT convention, running from the second conserved V-encoded cysteine to the conserved J-encoded phenylalanine. The earlier analysis of 500 to 600 of the donors excluded sequences that lacked an unambiguous match to a single V gene segment. In an earlier analysis of some 590 of the donors, a V segment was called functional when productive rearrangements were above 56.7%, and segregating when the standard deviation between donors exceeded 5%. A statistical classification framework was built to diagnose cytomegalovirus status from the catalog of TCR beta chain sequences. In a later analysis, TCR nucleotide sequences were compared against IMGT/GENE-DB human TR gene sequences so that V and J genes could be assigned. A later analysis assigned CDR3 sequences and most-parsimonious VDJ recombination scenarios with the TCRdist pipeline. In a later analysis, each TCR beta chain was defined by its CDR3 amino acid sequence together with its V-gene family, and reads lacking a unique V-gene family were excluded. A later analysis removed 500 to 600 highly shared, low-generation-probability nucleotide sequences to deal with suspected cross-contamination and a sequencing artifact. A later analysis calculated a clonal expansion index for each public chain from normalized within-repertoire ranks of inferred template counts. In a later analysis, generation probabilities were computed using a VDJ recombination model fitted to out-of-frame rearrangements, and the results were checked against IGoR. In a later analysis, TCR-TCR, TCR-HLA and TCR-CMV co-occurrence was scored with hypergeometric tests, and a repertoire-size bias correction was applied to TCR pairs. False discovery rates were estimated in a later analysis by permuting HLA or CMV assignments 20 times. A later analysis grouped co-occurring TCRs with DBSCAN, adding TCRdist sequence similarity when clustering within HLA-allele-positive subsets. Repertoires with fewer than 30,000 or more than 120,000 public chains were left out of co-occurrence clustering, as were a handful of repertoires with anomalous nucleotide sharing. The immuneACCESS repertoire file appears here via TCRdb, limited to in-frame rearrangements. These files lack a portion of the clones; in checked studies, under half of the deficit traces to unresolved V genes, and the cause of the others is not known. D and trimming come from the DNA, and the V and J calls and clone size come from that table. The sample table lists 70,000 to 95,000 clones, roughly 80% of them with a count of one. The top ten constitute roughly a tenth of the sample.

This clone was found a few times. This receptor's antigen is unknown. One base away there is no much larger clone; base qualities are not given. The cohort was made up of hundreds of healthy bone marrow donors. All cohort members were sampled while nominally healthy, although unrecorded immune exposures were likely present. The donor tested CMV seropositive and was one of the 289 seropositive cohort members. Each donor provided a peripheral blood sample, and peripheral blood mononuclear cells were used for TCR beta sequencing. The Qiagen DNeasy Blood Extraction Kit was used to extract genomic DNA from the blood cell samples. CDR1 MNHNS and CDR2 SASEGT are derived from the germline V gene. V was cut back by 7 bases and J by 6 bases, leaving a gap of 16 bases between them. The CDR3 spans 13 residues, from the cysteine through the phenylalanine. The kept DNA is CDR3 alone, 39 bases in frame from the first base.

Sequences were obtained from PBMCs. The chain was built from TRBV6-1 and TRBJ2-7; the D segment cannot be called with confidence. The TCR comes from a man aged 30 to 39 in good health and CMV-seropositive. The DNA sequence is TGTGCCAGCAATTCTCCTCTTCAGGCCGAGCAGTACTTC. Its protein is CASNSPLQAEQYF.